This T cell receptor beta chain was captured in a study of CD8+CD57+ T cells in acquired aplastic anemia. Researchers used genomic DNA as the template to profile TCR beta VDJ and CDR3. TCRdb passed the reads through MiXCR, listing each CDR3 protein once. The table includes about 210,000 distinct CDR3 sequences, 61% detected once. V lost 3 bases to trimming and J lost 10 bases, with 7 bases between them. This CDR3 has 11 amino acids. CDR1 and CDR2 (germline): MNHEY, SVGAGI. For this clonotype: This may stem from a read error, because a much larger clone lies one nucleotide away. The CDR3 does not end in the conserved phenylalanine or tryptophan, so this is likely a read error.

The sample comprised sorted CD4+, CD8+, or CD8+CD57+ T cells (not recorded which) from PBMCs. This TCR derives from a human donor in good health. This chain links TRBV6-5 with TRBJ2-1; either TRBD1 or TRBD2 may fit D (5 bases each). The CDR3 is CASSYRGEQFS. As DNA, the CDR3 is TGTGCCAGCAGTTATCGGGGCGAGCAGTTCTCC.